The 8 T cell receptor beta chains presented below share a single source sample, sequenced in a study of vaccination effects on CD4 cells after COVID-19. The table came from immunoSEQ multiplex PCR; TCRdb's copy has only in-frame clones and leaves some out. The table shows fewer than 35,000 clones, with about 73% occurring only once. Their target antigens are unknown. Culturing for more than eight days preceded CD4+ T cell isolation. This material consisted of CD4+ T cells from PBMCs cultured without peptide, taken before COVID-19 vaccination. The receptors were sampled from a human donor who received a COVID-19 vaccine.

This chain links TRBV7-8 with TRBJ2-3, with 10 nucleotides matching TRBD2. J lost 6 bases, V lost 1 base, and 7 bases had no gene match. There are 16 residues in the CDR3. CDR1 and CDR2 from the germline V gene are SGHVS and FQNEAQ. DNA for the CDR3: TGTGCCAGCAGCTTAGTTCCTAGCGGGAGTGTGGATACGCAGTATTTT. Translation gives CASSLVPSGSVDTQYF.

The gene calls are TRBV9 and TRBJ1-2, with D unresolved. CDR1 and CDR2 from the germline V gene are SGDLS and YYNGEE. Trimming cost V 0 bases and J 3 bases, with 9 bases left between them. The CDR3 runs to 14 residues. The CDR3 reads CASSVVTADYGYTF. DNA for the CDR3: TGTGCCAGCAGCGTAGTTACGGCGGACTATGGCTACACCTTC.

CDR3 in amino acids: CASSQEGGGEQYF. In nucleotides, the CDR3 is TGCGCCAGCAGCCAGGAAGGGGGAGGCGAGCAGTACTTC. This rearrangement joins TRBV5-1 to TRBJ2-7; D possibly uses TRBD1 or TRBD2 (6 bases each). V shed 4 bases and J shed 6 bases, with 14 bases lying between them. The V gene's germline CDR1 is SGHRS and CDR2 YFSETQ. CDR3 length equals 13 residues. The full variable domain, in which reference TRBV5-1 and TRBJ2-7 provide the parts outside the CDR3, is KAGVTQTPRYLIKTRGQQVTLSCSPISGHRSVSWYQQTPGQGLQFLFEYFSETQRNKGNFPGRFSGRQFSNSRSEMNVSTLELGDSALYLCASSQEGGGEQYFGPGTRLTVT.

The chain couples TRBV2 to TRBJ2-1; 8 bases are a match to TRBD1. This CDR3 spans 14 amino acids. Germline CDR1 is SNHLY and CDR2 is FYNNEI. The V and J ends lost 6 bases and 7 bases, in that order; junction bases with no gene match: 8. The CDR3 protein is CASRREYRGNEQFF. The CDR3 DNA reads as TGTGCCAGCAGGAGAGAATACAGGGGGAATGAGCAGTTCTTC. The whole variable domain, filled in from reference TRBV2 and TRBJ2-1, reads EPEVTQTPSHQVTQMGQEVILRCVPISNHLYFYWYRQILGQKVEFLVSFYNNEISEKSEIFDDQFSVERPDGSNFTLKIRSTKLEDSAMYFCASRREYRGNEQFFGPGTRLTVL.

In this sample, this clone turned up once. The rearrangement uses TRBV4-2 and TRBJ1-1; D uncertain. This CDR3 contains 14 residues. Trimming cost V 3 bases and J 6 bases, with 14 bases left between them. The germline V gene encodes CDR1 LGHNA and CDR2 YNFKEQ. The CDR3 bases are TGTGCCAGCAGCCAGGACGGGCAAGAAGCTGAAGCTTTCTTT. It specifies CASSQDGQEAEAFF.

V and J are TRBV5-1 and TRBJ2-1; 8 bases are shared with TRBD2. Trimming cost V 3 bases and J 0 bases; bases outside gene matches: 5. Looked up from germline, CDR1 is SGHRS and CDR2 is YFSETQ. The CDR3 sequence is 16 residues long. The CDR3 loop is CASSSGGAGSYNEQFF. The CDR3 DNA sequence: TGCGCCAGCAGCTCCGGGGGGGCGGGCTCCTACAATGAGCAGTTCTTC.

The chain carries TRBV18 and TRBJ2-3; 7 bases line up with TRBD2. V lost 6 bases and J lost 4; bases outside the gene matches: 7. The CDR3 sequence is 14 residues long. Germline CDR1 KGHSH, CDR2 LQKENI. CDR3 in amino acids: CASSLRTSPDTQYF. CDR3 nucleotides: TGTGCCAGCTCGCTGAGGACTAGTCCAGATACGCAGTATTTT.

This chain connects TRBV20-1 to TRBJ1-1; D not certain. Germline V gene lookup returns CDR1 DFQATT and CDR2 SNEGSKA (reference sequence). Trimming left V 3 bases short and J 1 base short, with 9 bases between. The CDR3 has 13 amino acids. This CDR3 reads CSASTVTNTEAFF. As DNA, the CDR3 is TGCAGTGCTAGTACGGTTACGAACACTGAAGCTTTCTTT.